This T cell receptor beta chain was sequenced during a study of T cell responses to AZD1222 COVID-19 vaccine (dated by TCRdb to the early 2020s). Study-wide context: AZD1222 recipients with second doses at about 4 weeks or about 12 weeks were pooled, because spike-specific TCR depth and breadth did not differ between schedules. Trial participants were enrolled into age subgroups of 18-55, 56-69 and 70-plus years, which contained around 150, 28 and 57 TCR-sequenced participants, respectively. A total of approximately 250 trial participants underwent TCR sequencing, of whom 200 to 220 had received two doses of AZD1222 and 26 had received two doses of the MenACWY control vaccine.

What this sample's time point label stands for: baseline before first vaccination. Samples from vaccinated people were obtained from the UK trials COV001 and COV002, which included a single-blind randomized controlled phase 2/3 trial of AZD1222 (ChAdOx1 nCoV-19) in healthy adults. Trial participant PBMC samples were collected at day 0 and day 28 after the second dose for TCRbeta chain sequencing. Paper-wide results and their limitations: No day 14 peak-response samples were available, so repertoires were characterized only after the peak T cell response. After two AZD1222 doses, spike-specific TCR breadth and depth were significantly higher than at day 0 and than in MenACWY recipients. Reportedly, close to half of the unique spike-specific TCRs recognized epitopes lying outside the regions that are mutated in the B.1.351 and B.1.1.7 variants. Participants were mostly white British and included more females than males, and it was suggested by the authors that clonal diversity may have been underestimated. The whole spike protein was spanned by vaccine-associated CD4 TCRs, and dominant responses were seen in regions 160-218 and 743-854. The 56-69-year group was small, and its depth increase did not reach significance, likely because of low power. Conclusions about previously exposed vaccinees are limited, since just six AZD1222 recipients were seropositive for SARS-CoV-2 at baseline.

The CDR3 regions of human TCRbeta chains were analyzed by immunosequencing. In the original analysis: Repertoire TCRs were checked for matches against a reference library of SARS-CoV-2-specific TCRs that had been generated using the MIRA antigen-specificity platform. Breadth was defined as the fraction of unique TCRs that were SARS-CoV-2-associated. Depth was defined as the fraction of total T cells that were SARS-CoV-2-associated. Each spike-specific TCR was assigned to its reactive spike region and to a CD4 or CD8 class using the MIRA data. Log10-transformed breadth and depth values were compared by one-way ANOVA with Sidak's multiple comparisons tests. Here the immuneACCESS table is served through TCRdb, limited to in-frame sequences with V and J called. Missing clones are a known gap in these copies; in checked studies unresolved V genes cover under half, and the rest lacks a known reason. V and J calls and clone size follow that table, whereas D and trimming were derived from the DNA. A total of 140,000 to 150,000 clones appear in this sample, over 90% of them only once. 5.1% of the sample comes from the top ten.

Comment on this clone: There is no known antigen for this receptor. It has no much larger one-base neighbor in the sample; base qualities were not kept.

In the germline V gene, CDR1 corresponds to SGHTA and CDR2 to FQGNSA. The CDR3 starts with the cysteine, ends with the phenylalanine, and has 14 residues. Only CDR3 DNA remains: 42 bases, in frame from the first base. The junction carries 17 bases between V and J, which are trimmed by 5 bases and 7 bases respectively. The chain employs TRBV7-2 and TRBJ1-2; the D segment cannot be called with confidence. This clonotype originated in an adult in good health. The input for sequencing was peripheral blood, taken on day 0 of AZD1222 vaccination. This receptor has the CDR3 CASSPFGVSSGYTF. The bases read TGTGCCAGCAGCCCTTTTGGGGTTTCGAGTGGCTACACCTTC.